The 28 T cell receptor beta chains in this list originate from one sample, sequenced in a study of radiotherapy plus CTLA-4 blockade in lung cancer. Clones were read by immunoSEQ multiplex PCR, and TCRdb kept only the in-frame ones, dropping some. The table includes some 45,000 clones, approximately 76% detected once. The sample in question was peripheral blood, obtained from a patient treated with radiotherapy plus ipilimumab. These receptors came from a human donor with non-small cell lung cancer who had stable disease on radiotherapy plus ipilimumab.

The gene calls are TRBV6-1 and TRBJ1-2; D unclear. The CDR3 totals 12 residues. Trimming took 1 base from V and 8 from J, leaving 8 bases between them. From germline, CDR1 is MNHNS and CDR2 SASEGT. The CDR3 loop is CASSEGHVGYTF. Written as DNA, the CDR3 is TGTGCCAGCAGTGAAGGCCATGTGGGCTACACCTTC.

The J gene is TRBJ1-4, the V gene TRBV19; no clear D. This CDR3 has 14 amino acids. Between the trimmed V and J ends, which lost 6 bases and 7 bases, there was a span of 15 bases. Germline V gene lookup returns CDR1 LNHDA and CDR2 SQIVND (reference sequence). The CDR3, as DNA: TGTGCCAGTAGGCTCGTGGGTCGGGGTGAAAAACTGTTTTTT. Its protein product is CASRLVGRGEKLFF.

The chain recombines TRBV27 with TRBJ1-2; D gene ambiguous. The CDR3 is made up of 14 amino acids. Germline assignment: CDR1 MNHEY and CDR2 SMNVEV (reference sequence). With 0 bases removed from V and 9 bases from J, the gap between germline ends came to 14 bases. The CDR3 here is CASSLSNWVGSYTF. In nucleotides, the CDR3 is TGTGCCAGCAGTTTATCGAACTGGGTGGGAAGCTACACCTTC.

V and J are TRBV5-1 and TRBJ1-4; a weak D match, TRBD1 (6 bases). CDR3 length: 16 amino acids. Germline CDR1 is SGHRS and CDR2 is YFSETQ. Between the trimmed V and J ends, which lost 4 bases and 1 base, there was a span of 14 bases. In nucleotides, the CDR3 is TGCGCCAGCAGCGACGGGGGGCGTGTAACTAATGAAAAACTGTTTTTT. Its translation: CASSDGGRVTNEKLFF.

The V gene is TRBV11-3, the J gene TRBJ1-1, with D perhaps matching TRBD1 (5 bases). CDR3 length: 14 amino acids. Germline CDR1 is SGHNT and CDR2 is YENEEA. Trimming took off 5 bases at V and 1 base at J, with 11 bases between the two ends. CDR3 in amino acids: CASSPGRGNTEAFF. The CDR3 DNA reads as TGTGCCAGCAGCCCCGGGAGGGGGAACACTGAAGCTTTCTTT. The complete variable domain, with remaining parts taken from reference TRBV11-3 and TRBJ1-1, reads EAGVVQSPRYKIIEKKQPVAFWCNPISGHNTLYWYLQNLGQGPELLIRYENEEAVDDSQLPKDRFSAERLKGVDSTLKIQPAELGDSAVYLCASSPGRGNTEAFFGQGTRLTVV.

The chain joins TRBV6-1 to TRBJ1-1; TRBD1 agrees at 10 bases. J gave up 0 bases and V 10 bases, and 8 bases lay outside the gene matches. CDR1 MNHNS and CDR2 SASEGT come from the germline V gene. The CDR3 is made up of 15 amino acids. The CDR3 here is CAIPQTGGMNTEAFF. Written as DNA, the CDR3 is TGTGCCATCCCTCAGACAGGGGGCATGAACACTGAAGCTTTCTTT.

This chain joins TRBV14 and TRBJ2-7, with D hard to call. V lost 1 base to trimming and J lost 3 bases, with 4 bases between them. There are 12 residues in the CDR3. Germline V gene data show CDR1 as SGHDN and CDR2 as FVKESK. The CDR3 DNA is TGTGCCAGCAGCCAAGCGTTCTACGAGCAGTACTTC. Amino acid sequence: CASSQAFYEQYF.

The chain joins TRBV4-1 to TRBJ1-1; D gene uncertain. The CDR3 has 17 residues. V was pared by 2 bases and J by 0 bases, with 16 bases between. The V gene's germline CDR1 is MGHRA and CDR2 YSYEKL. The CDR3 DNA reads as TGCGCCAGCAGCCAATCTACTGTACGATCGATGAACACTGAAGCTTTCTTT. Translated: CASSQSTVRSMNTEAFF.

This chain links TRBV6-1 with TRBJ2-5; 8 nucleotides align to TRBD2. Trimming took 10 bases from V and 5 from J; bases not matched to a gene: 6. This CDR3 has 12 amino acids. CDR1 MNHNS and CDR2 SASEGT come from the germline V gene. CDR3: CAILAGRETQYF. As DNA, the CDR3 is TGTGCCATCTTAGCGGGGCGGGAGACCCAGTACTTC.

This clone was counted only a few times. The chain combines TRBV5-4 with TRBJ2-3; D may be TRBD1 or TRBD2 (5 bases each). The CDR3 runs 16 residues. Germline CDR1 reads SGHNT; CDR2 reads YYREEE (reference sequence). Trimming left V 1 base short and J 4 bases short, with 16 bases between. CDR3 in DNA: TGTGCCAGCAGCTTGTCGGGCAGGGCGAGGGCAGATACGCAGTATTTT. It translates to CASSLSGRARADTQYF.

The chain recombines TRBV6-1 with TRBJ2-3; D gene uncertain. Germline V lookup: CDR1 MNHNS, CDR2 SASEGT. CDR3 length: 11 amino acids. The ends were cut back, 4 bases at V and 2 bases at J, with 1 base in the middle. CDR3 residues: CASSVTDTQYF. The CDR3 region has the DNA TGTGCCAGCAGTGTCACAGATACGCAGTATTTT.

The V gene is TRBV4-2, the J gene TRBJ1-2; a possible D gene is TRBD1 (6 bases). Germline V CDR1 and CDR2: LGHNA, YNFKEQ. The CDR3 contains 15 residues. V dropped 0 bases and J dropped 7 bases, with 15 bases sitting between them. The CDR3 protein is CASSQDQGRSSGYTF. In DNA form, the CDR3 reads TGTGCCAGCAGCCAAGATCAGGGGAGATCTAGTGGCTACACCTTC.

This chain uses TRBV11-1 with TRBJ1-2, with D perhaps matching TRBD1 (6 bases). The V and J ends lost 5 bases and 8 bases respectively, with 15 bases between them. This CDR3 contains 13 residues. CDR1 is SGHAT, CDR2 FQDESV, per germline (reference sequence). The CDR3 DNA reads as TGTGCCAGCAGCAAACAGGGTTCGGAGGGCTACACCTTC. Its protein product is CASSKQGSEGYTF.

The J gene is TRBJ1-3, the V gene TRBV9; no clear D. This CDR3 is 15 amino acids long. The germline gives CDR1 SGDLS, CDR2 YYNGEE. With 0 bases removed from V and 0 bases from J, the gap between germline ends came to 7 bases. The CDR3 region is CASSVVGGSGNTIYF. CDR3 nucleotides: TGTGCCAGCAGCGTAGTCGGAGGCTCTGGAAACACCATATATTTT.

The count of this clone is one. The chain links TRBV6-6 to TRBJ2-5, with 12 nucleotides matching TRBD2. J was trimmed by 13 bases and V by 0 bases; bases with no gene match: 9. CDR1 and CDR2 (germline): MNHNY, SVGAGI (reference sequence). This CDR3 contains 15 residues. CDR3 bases: TGTGCCAGCAGTTACTCCGAACTAGCGGGGGGCCCAAGGTACTTC. Its protein product is CASSYSELAGGPRYF.

The J gene is TRBJ1-2, the V gene TRBV5-1; D not certain. Germline lookup yields CDR1 SGHRS and CDR2 YFSETQ. CDR3 length: 12 amino acids. V dropped 4 bases and J dropped 3 bases, with 7 bases sitting between them. CDR3 DNA: TGCGCCAGCAGCACCGGGGACTATGGCTACACCTTC. As protein: CASSTGDYGYTF.

V and J are TRBV5-5 and TRBJ1-2; TRBD1 might be the D (5 bases). The V end was cut by 0 bases, the J end by 4 bases, with 13 bases between. This CDR3 has 15 residues. The germline CDR1 and CDR2 sequences are SGHKS and YYEKEE (reference sequence). CDR3 region: CASSLEGNGAYGYTF. The CDR3 nucleotides read TGTGCCAGCAGCTTGGAGGGGAACGGGGCCTATGGCTACACCTTC.

The chain carries TRBV6-5 and TRBJ2-3, with TRBD2 as a possible D gene (6 bases). Germline loops: CDR1 MNHEY, CDR2 SVGAGI. The germline V and J ends were trimmed by 4 bases and 0 bases, with 14 bases remaining between them. There are 16 residues in the CDR3. CDR3 sequence reads: CASSSRRGFSTDTQYF. The CDR3, as DNA: TGTGCCAGCAGTTCCCGGAGGGGATTTAGCACAGATACGCAGTATTTT.

The rearrangement joins TRBV28 to TRBJ2-7; D remains ambiguous. V shed 7 bases and J shed 0 bases, with 10 bases lying between them. The CDR3 totals 13 residues. CDR1 is MDHEN, CDR2 SYDVKM, per germline. The chain's CDR3 is CASTDPGSYEQYV. The CDR3 DNA is TGTGCCAGCACCGACCCAGGCTCCTACGAGCAGTACGTC.

The DNA for the CDR3 is TGTGCCAGCAGCCTCGCCGGATGGAACACTGAAGCTTTCTTT. This translates into CASSLAGWNTEAFF. The gene calls are TRBV5-6 and TRBJ1-1; D unclear. The CDR3 is 14 residues long. Looked up from germline, CDR1 is SGHDT and CDR2 is YYEEEE. Trimming stripped 4 bases from V and 1 base from J, with 11 bases between.

The chain carries TRBV7-9 and TRBJ1-1; 7 bases fit TRBD1. The junction had 14 bases not matched to a gene; V was cut back by 5 bases and J by 8 bases. Germline lookup yields CDR1 SEHNR and CDR2 FQNEAQ (reference sequence). The CDR3 has 15 amino acids. CDR3 DNA: TGTGCCAGCAGCCAAGACCTGAGGGACAGCGGGGAAGCTTTCTTT. It specifies CASSQDLRDSGEAFF.

This sequence joins TRBV10-1 and TRBJ1-4, with unresolved D. This CDR3 comprises 14 residues. Trimming took 0 bases from V and 4 from J, leaving 6 bases between them. The germline gives CDR1 WNHNN, CDR2 SYGVQD (reference sequence). The CDR3 reads CASSESSSNEKLFF. CDR3 nucleotide sequence: TGCGCCAGCAGTGAGTCTTCCAGTAATGAAAAACTGTTTTTT.

The V call is TRBV7-3, the J call TRBJ2-2; D unresolved. The CDR3 covers 14 residues. The V gene lost 4 bases and the J gene lost 3 bases, with 9 bases spanning the gap. CDR1 SGHTA and CDR2 FQGTGA come from the germline V gene. The CDR3 DNA follows: TGTGCCAGCAGCTCTAGACCAGACACCGGGGAGCTGTTTTTT. Translating it yields CASSSRPDTGELFF.

The chain couples TRBV5-1 to TRBJ1-2, with 7 bases lining up with TRBD1. V lost 4 bases to trimming and J lost 7 bases; unmatched junction nucleotides: 7. The CDR3 contains 13 residues. The V gene's germline CDR1 is SGHRS and CDR2 YFSETQ. The CDR3: CASSPTGDGGYTF. DNA of the CDR3: TGCGCCAGCAGCCCCACAGGGGATGGTGGCTACACCTTC.

The chain couples TRBV9 to TRBJ1-5; D unclear. The CDR3 is 15 amino acids. Germline V gives CDR1 SGDLS, CDR2 YYNGEE. V was pared by 0 bases and J by 1 base, with 8 bases between. The CDR3 region has the DNA TGTGCCAGCAGCGTAGCGGGGAAAAGCAATCAGCCCCAGCATTTT. This translates into CASSVAGKSNQPQHF. The full variable domain, rest sourced from reference TRBV9 and TRBJ1-5, is DSGVTQTPKHLITATGQRVTLRCSPRSGDLSVYWYQQSLDQGLQFLIQYYNGEERAKGNILERFSAQQFPDLHSELNLSSLELGDSALYFCASSVAGKSNQPQHFGDGTRLSIL.

The CDR3 here is CASSLDLRSDTQYF. The CDR3 DNA follows: TGTGCCAGCAGCTTAGATCTTCGTTCGGATACGCAGTATTTT. The chain recombines TRBV11-2 with TRBJ2-3; D remains ambiguous. V lost 0 bases, J lost 6 bases, and 10 bases lay in between. CDR1 and CDR2 (germline): SGHAT, FQNNGV. CDR3 length equals 14 residues.

This chain links TRBV4-3 with TRBJ2-4; D perhaps matches TRBD2 (5 bases). V was shortened by 1 base and J by 1 base, with 11 bases between the two germline ends. The CDR3 covers 16 residues. The germline V gene encodes CDR1 LGHNA and CDR2 YSLEER. Written as DNA, the CDR3 is TGCGCCAGCAGCCAAGTACCGGGATCGGCCAAAAACATTCAGTACTTC. Translation gives CASSQVPGSAKNIQYF.

The rearrangement uses TRBV6-5 and TRBJ2-1; no clear D. The CDR3 runs 15 residues. Trimming pared 5 bases from V and 0 bases from J, leaving 11 bases between. The germline V gene has CDR1 MNHEY and CDR2 SVGAGI. As DNA, the CDR3 is TGTGCCAGCAGTCTAGACCGGAGCTCCTACAATGAGCAGTTCTTC. Amino acids: CASSLDRSSYNEQFF.